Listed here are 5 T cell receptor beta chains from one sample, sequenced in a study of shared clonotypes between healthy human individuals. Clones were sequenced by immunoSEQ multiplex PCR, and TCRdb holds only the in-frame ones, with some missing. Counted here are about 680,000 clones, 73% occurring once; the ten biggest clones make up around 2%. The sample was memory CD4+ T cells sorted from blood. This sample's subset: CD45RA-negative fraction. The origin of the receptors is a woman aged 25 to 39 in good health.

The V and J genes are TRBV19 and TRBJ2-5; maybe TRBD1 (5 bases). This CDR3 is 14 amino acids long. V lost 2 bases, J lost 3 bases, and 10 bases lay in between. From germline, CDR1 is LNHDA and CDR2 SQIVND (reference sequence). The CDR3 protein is CASSITGSEETQYF. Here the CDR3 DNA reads TGTGCCAGTAGTATAACAGGCTCCGAAGAGACCCAGTACTTC.

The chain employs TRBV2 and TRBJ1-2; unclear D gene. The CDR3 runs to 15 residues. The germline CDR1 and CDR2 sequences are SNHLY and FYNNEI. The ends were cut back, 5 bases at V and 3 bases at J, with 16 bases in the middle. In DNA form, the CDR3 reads TGTGCCAGCAGTTACCCCCAGCCTGGCGACTATGGCTACACCTTC. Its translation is CASSYPQPGDYGYTF.

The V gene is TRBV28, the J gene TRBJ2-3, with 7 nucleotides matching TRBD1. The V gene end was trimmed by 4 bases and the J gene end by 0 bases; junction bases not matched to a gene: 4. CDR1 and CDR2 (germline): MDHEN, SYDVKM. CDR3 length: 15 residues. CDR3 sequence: CASSSTGYSTDTQYF. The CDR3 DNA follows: TGTGCCAGCAGTTCGACAGGGTACAGCACAGATACGCAGTATTTT.

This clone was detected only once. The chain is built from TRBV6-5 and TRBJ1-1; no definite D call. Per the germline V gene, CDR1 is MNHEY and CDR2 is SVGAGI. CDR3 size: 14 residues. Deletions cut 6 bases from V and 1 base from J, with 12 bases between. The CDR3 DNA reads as TGTGCCAGCAGGCCCACTCAAGCGAACACTGAAGCTTTCTTT. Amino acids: CASRPTQANTEAFF.

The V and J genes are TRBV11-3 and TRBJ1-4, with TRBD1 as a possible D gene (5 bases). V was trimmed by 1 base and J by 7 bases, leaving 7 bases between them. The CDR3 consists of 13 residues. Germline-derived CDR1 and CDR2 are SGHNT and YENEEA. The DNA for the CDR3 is TGTGCCAGCAGCTTAGGGACAAGTGAAAAACTGTTTTTT. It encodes CASSLGTSEKLFF.